This T cell receptor beta chain was identified in a study of Tregs in tolerant kidney transplant recipients. The data were produced by immunoSEQ multiplex PCR, yet TCRdb's version contains in-frame clones alone and is incomplete. The sample includes about 64,000 clones, more than 95% of them seen just once. Specimen: Tregs from blood, collected before the transplant. The receptor comes from a human donor who received a combined kidney and bone marrow transplant.

The CDR3 protein is CASSPRTPAYNEQFF. CDR3 nucleotide sequence: TGTGCCAGCTCACCACGGACACCAGCCTACAATGAGCAGTTCTTC. The chain uses TRBV18 and TRBJ2-1, with a possible D match to TRBD1 (5 bases). Trimming took off 1 base at V and 2 bases at J, with 9 bases between the two ends. There are 15 residues in the CDR3. CDR1 KGHSH and CDR2 LQKENI come from the germline V gene.